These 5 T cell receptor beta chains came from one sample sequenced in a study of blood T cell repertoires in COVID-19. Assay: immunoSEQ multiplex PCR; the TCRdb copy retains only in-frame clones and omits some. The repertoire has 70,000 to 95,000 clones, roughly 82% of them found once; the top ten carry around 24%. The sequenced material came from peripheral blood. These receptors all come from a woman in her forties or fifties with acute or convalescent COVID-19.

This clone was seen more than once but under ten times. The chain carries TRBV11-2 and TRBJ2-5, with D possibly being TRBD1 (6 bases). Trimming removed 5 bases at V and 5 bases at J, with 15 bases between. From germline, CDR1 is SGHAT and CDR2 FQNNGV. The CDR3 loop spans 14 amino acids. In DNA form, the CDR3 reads TGTGCCAGCAGCCTACTCGGGACATTGGAGACCCAGTACTTC. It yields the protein CASSLLGTLETQYF.

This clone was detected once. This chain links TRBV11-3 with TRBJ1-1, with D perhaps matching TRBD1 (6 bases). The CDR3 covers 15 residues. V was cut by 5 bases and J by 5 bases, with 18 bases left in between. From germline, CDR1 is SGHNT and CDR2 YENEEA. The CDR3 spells CASSPRAGGPTEAFF. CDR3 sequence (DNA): TGTGCCAGCAGCCCAAGGGCGGGGGGCCCGACTGAAGCTTTCTTT.

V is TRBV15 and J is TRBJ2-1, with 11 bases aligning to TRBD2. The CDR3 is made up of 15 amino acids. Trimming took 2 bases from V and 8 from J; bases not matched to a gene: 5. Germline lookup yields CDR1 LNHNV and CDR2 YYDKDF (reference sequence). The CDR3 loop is CATSRLAGGADEQFF. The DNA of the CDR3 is TGTGCCACCAGCAGACTAGCGGGAGGAGCTGATGAGCAGTTCTTC.

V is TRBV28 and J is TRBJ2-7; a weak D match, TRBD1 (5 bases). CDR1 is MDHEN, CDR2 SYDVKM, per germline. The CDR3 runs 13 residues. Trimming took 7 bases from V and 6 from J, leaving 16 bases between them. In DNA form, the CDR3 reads TGTGCCAGCACGCTGGCAGGGTTCATCGAGCAGTACTTC. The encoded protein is CASTLAGFIEQYF.

CDR3 amino acids: CSVRPGGTDTQYF. For the CDR3, the DNA is TGCAGCGTTAGACCCGGGGGGACAGATACGCAGTATTTT. The chain carries TRBV29-1 and TRBJ2-3; TRBD2 agrees at 7 bases. There are 13 residues in the CDR3. V gave up 5 bases and J gave up 3 bases; unmatched junction bases: 5. The germline V gene encodes CDR1 SQVTM and CDR2 ANQGSEA.